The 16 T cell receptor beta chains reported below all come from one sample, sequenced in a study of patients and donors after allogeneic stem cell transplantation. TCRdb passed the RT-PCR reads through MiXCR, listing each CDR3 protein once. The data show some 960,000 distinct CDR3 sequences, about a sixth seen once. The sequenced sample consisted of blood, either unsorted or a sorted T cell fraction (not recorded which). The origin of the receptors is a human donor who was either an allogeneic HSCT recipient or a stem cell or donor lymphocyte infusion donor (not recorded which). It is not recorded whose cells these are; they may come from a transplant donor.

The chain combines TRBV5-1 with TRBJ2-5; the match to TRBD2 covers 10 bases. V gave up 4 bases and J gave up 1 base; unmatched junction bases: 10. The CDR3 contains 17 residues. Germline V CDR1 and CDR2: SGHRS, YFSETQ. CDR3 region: CASSATWTSGLQETQYF. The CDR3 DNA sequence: TGCGCCAGCAGCGCCACCTGGACTAGCGGACTCCAAGAGACCCAGTACTTC.

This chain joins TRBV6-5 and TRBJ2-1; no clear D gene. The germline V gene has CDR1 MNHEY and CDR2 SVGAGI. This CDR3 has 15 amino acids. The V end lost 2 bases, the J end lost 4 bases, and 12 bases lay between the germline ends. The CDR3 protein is CASSYPYDIYNEQFF. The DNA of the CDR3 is TGTGCCAGCAGTTACCCCTACGACATTTACAATGAGCAGTTCTTC.

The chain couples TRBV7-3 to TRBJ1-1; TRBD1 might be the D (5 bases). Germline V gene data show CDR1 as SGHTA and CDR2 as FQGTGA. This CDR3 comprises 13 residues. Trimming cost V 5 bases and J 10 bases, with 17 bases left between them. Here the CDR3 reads CASSAQNGGVAFF. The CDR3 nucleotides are TGTGCCAGCAGCGCACAAAACGGGGGAGTAGCTTTCTTT.

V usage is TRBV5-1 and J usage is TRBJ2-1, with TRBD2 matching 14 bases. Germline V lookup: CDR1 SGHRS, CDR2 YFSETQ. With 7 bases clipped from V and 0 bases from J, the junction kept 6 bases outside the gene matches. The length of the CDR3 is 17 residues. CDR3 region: CASATSGRAASYNEQFF. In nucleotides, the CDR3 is TGCGCCAGCGCGACTAGCGGGAGGGCTGCCTCCTACAATGAGCAGTTCTTC.

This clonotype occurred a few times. Written as DNA, the CDR3 is TGTGCCAGCAGTTTATGGACCGATATGAACACTGAAGCTTTCTTT. Amino acids: CASSLWTDMNTEAFF. The V gene is TRBV12-3 or TRBV12-4, the J gene TRBJ1-1, with D hard to call. V was pared by 2 bases and J by 0 bases, with 10 bases between. The CDR3 is 15 residues long.

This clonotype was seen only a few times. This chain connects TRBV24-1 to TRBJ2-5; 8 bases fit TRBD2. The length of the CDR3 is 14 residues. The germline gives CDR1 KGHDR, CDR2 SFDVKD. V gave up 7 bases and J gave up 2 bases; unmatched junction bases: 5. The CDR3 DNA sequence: TGTGCCACCAGCGCGGGGGGCTGGCAAGAGACCCAGTACTTC. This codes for CATSAGGWQETQYF.

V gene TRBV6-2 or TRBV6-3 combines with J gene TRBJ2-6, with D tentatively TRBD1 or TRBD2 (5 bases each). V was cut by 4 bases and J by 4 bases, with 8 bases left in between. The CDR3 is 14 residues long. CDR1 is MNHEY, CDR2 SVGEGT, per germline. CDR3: CASSSGAGANVLTF. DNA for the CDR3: TGTGCCAGCAGTTCCGGGGCAGGGGCCAACGTCCTGACTTTC.

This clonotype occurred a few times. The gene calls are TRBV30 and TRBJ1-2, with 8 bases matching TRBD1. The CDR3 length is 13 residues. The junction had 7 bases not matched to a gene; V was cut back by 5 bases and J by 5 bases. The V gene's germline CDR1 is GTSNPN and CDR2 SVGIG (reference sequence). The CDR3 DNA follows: TGTGCCTGGGCCGGGACAGGTAGATATGGCTACACCTTC. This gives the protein CAWAGTGRYGYTF. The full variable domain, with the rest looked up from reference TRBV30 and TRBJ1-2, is SQTIHQWPATLVQPVGSPLSLECTVEGTSNPNLYWYRQAAGRGLQLLFYSVGIGQISSEVPQNLSASRPQDRQFILSSKKLLLSDSGFYLCAWAGTGRYGYTFGSGTRLTVV.

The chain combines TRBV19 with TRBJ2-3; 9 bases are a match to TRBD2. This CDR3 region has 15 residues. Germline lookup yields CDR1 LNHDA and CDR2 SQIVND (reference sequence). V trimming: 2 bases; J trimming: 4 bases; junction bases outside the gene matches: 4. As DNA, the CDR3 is TGTGCCAGTAGTATACCCGCGGGAGGGTCAGATACGCAGTATTTT. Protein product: CASSIPAGGSDTQYF.

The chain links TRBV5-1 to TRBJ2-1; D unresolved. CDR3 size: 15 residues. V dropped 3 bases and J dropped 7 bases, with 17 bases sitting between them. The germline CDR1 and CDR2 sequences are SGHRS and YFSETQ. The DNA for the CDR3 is TGCGCCAGCAGCTCCTCAAGGTACCCAACGAATGAGCAGTTCTTC. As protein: CASSSSRYPTNEQFF.

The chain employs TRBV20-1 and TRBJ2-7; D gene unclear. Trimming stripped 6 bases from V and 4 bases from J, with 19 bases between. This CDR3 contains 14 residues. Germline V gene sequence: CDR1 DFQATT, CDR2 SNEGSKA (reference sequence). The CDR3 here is CSARLRAAGYEQYF. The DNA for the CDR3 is TGCAGTGCGAGGCTACGGGCCGCCGGTTACGAGCAGTACTTC.

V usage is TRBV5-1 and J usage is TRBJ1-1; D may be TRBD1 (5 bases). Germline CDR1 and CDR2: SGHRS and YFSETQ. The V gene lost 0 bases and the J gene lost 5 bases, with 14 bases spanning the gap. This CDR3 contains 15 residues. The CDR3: CASSLGGGGLTEAFF. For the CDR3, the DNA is TGCGCCAGCAGCTTGGGGGGCGGGGGACTTACTGAAGCTTTCTTT. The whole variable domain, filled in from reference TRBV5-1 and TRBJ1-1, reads KAGVTQTPRYLIKTRGQQVTLSCSPISGHRSVSWYQQTPGQGLQFLFEYFSETQRNKGNFPGRFSGRQFSNSRSEMNVSTLELGDSALYLCASSLGGGGLTEAFFGQGTRLTVV.

For the CDR3, the DNA is TGCGCCAGCAGCCAAGAGGGGTCGGGCCCGGCGAGGACTGAAGCTTTCTTT. Protein product: CASSQEGSGPARTEAFF. The genes are TRBV4-1 and TRBJ1-1; D gene uncertain. The CDR3 has 17 residues. The V gene lost 0 bases and the J gene lost 5 bases, with 19 bases spanning the gap. Germline values: CDR1 MGHRA, CDR2 YSYEKL.

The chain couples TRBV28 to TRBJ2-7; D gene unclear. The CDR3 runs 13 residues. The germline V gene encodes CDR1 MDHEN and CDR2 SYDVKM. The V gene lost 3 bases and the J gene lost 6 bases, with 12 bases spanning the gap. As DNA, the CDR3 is TGTGCCAGCAGTTTCAAGGTTCACAGCGAGCAGTACTTC. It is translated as CASSFKVHSEQYF. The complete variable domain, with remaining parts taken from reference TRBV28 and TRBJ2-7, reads DVKVTQSSRYLVKRTGEKVFLECVQDMDHENMFWYRQDPGLGLRLIYFSYDVKMKEKGDIPEGYSVSREKKERFSLILESASTNQTSMYLCASSFKVHSEQYFGPGTRLTVT.

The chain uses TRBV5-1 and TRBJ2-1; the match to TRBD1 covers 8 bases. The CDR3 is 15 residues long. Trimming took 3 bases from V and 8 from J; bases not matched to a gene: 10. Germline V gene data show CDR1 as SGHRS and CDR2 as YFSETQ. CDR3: CASSSAGDRPYEQFF. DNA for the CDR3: TGCGCCAGCAGCTCTGCAGGGGACAGGCCATATGAGCAGTTCTTC. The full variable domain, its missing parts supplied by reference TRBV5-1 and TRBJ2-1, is KAGVTQTPRYLIKTRGQQVTLSCSPISGHRSVSWYQQTPGQGLQFLFEYFSETQRNKGNFPGRFSGRQFSNSRSEMNVSTLELGDSALYLCASSSAGDRPYEQFFGPGTRLTVL.

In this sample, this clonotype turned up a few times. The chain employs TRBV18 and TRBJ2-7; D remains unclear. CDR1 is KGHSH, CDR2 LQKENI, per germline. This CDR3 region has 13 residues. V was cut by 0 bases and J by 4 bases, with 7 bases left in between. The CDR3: CASSPPERYEQYF. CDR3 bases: TGTGCCAGCTCACCACCCGAGAGATACGAGCAGTACTTC.